This TCR beta chain emerged from a study of beta chain features in type 1 diabetes. Study results and caveats: Researchers report that Type 1 diabetes patients had moderately but significantly shorter TCRB CDR3s across all four CD4+ subsets.

The sequenced template was cDNA made from the entire isolated RNA. Clones were read by immunoSEQ multiplex PCR, and TCRdb kept only the in-frame ones, dropping some. The sample holds 250,000 to 300,000 clones, roughly an eighth seen once. Each donor gave one heparinised blood draw averaging about 120 mL. A word on this clone: Its antigen is currently unknown.

Germline CDR1 and CDR2: SGDLS and YYNGEE. CDR3 size: 15 residues. Losses at the gene ends were 2 bases for V and 7 bases for J; bases not matched to a gene: 4. The genes are TRBV9 and TRBJ2-1, with 12 positions matching TRBD1. This clonotype was sampled from a young man with type 1 diabetes. The material sequenced was naive CD4+ T cells from blood. The CDR3 coding sequence is TGTGCCAGCAGCGTGAGGGGACAGGGGGCGAATGAGCAGTTCTTC. Its protein product is CASSVRGQGANEQFF.